The 18 T cell receptor beta chains in this list originate from one sample, sequenced in a study of breast tumors, draining lymph nodes, adjacent tissues. Via MiXCR, TCRdb re-called the multiplex PCR reads, giving one row per CDR3 protein. There are about 270,000 distinct CDR3 sequences in the sample; 30% to 35% occur only once, and more than 0.95% lies in the top ten. Axillary draining lymph nodes of breast cancer patients supplied the node samples. Sequencing was carried out using axillary lymph node tissue. Source of these receptors: a female donor with breast cancer. Some clones in this sample may be carry-over from other donors' samples.

This clonotype was seen ten or more times. The chain couples TRBV2 to TRBJ1-6; D remains ambiguous. The CDR3 runs 14 residues. The germline V and J ends were trimmed by 7 bases and 5 bases, with 12 bases remaining between them. Looked up from germline, CDR1 is SNHLY and CDR2 is FYNNEI. This CDR3 is CASTPHPNNSPLHF. CDR3 bases: TGTGCCAGCACACCGCACCCCAATAATTCACCCCTCCACTTT.

The chain has TRBV29-1 and TRBJ2-3; 9 bases are shared with TRBD2. The junction had 21 bases not matched to a gene; V was cut back by 6 bases and J by 5 bases. CDR1 is SQVTM and CDR2 is ANQGSEA in the germline V gene. CDR3 length equals 18 residues. The CDR3 coding sequence is TGCAGCGTAAAGGAGAGGGGGGCGGGAGGGCCGGGGGGAGATACGCAGTATTTT. Amino acid sequence: CSVKERGAGGPGGDTQYF.

This clonotype appeared many times. The J gene is TRBJ2-3, the V gene TRBV12-3 or TRBV12-4, with D perhaps matching TRBD2 (7 bases). CDR3 length: 15 residues. V lost 3 bases to trimming and J lost 3 bases, with 13 bases between them. The CDR3 bases are TGTGCCAGCAGTTTTATCAGGGGAGGGACAGATACGCAGTATTTT. Protein: CASSFIRGGTDTQYF.

The rearrangement uses TRBV19 and TRBJ2-5; 9 bases fit TRBD2. The assigned J gene may be wrong: the sequence end matches TRBJ2-4 better. CDR3 length: 16 amino acids. CDR1 and CDR2 from the germline V gene are LNHDA and SQIVND (reference sequence). The CDR3: CASSIRGSGSPNIQYF. The CDR3 DNA follows: TGTGCCAGTAGTATACGGGGTAGCGGGAGCCCGAACATTCAGTACTTC.

On this clonotype: At one end the junction does not follow the germline gene, possibly because of a read error. This chain uses TRBV12-3 or TRBV12-4 with TRBJ1-1; D unresolved. There are 12 residues in the CDR3. CDR3 nucleotides: TGTGCCAGCCATCGTGGGAGAGGAGAAGCTCTCTTT. Its translation: CASHRGRGEALF.

The sample holds many counts of this clonotype. The chain has TRBV4-2 and TRBJ2-7; D is undetermined. CDR1 is LGHNA and CDR2 is YNFKEQ in the germline V gene. Deletions cut 3 bases from V and 5 bases from J, with 8 bases between. The CDR3 is 12 residues long. CDR3 DNA: TGTGCCAGCAGCCACGCACGCGACGAGCAGTACTTC. Translated, it gives CASSHARDEQYF.

Many counts were recorded for this clonotype. The V call is TRBV2, the J call TRBJ1-3, with D possibly TRBD1 on 5 matching bases. The CDR3 spans 17 residues. Germline lookup yields CDR1 SNHLY and CDR2 FYNNEI. V was pared by 11 bases and J by 1 base, with 24 bases between. The CDR3 DNA reads TGTGCCGGCCGGGGCAGGGTGAGCGACCTATCTGGAAACACCATATATTTT. This translates into CAGRGRVSDLSGNTIYF.

About this clonotype: As the CDR3 is not closed by the conserved phenylalanine or tryptophan, this likely results from a read error. CDR3 in amino acids: CASSNNEKLFL. The CDR3 DNA reads as TGTGCCAGCAGTAATAATGAAAAACTGTTTCTT. The chain recombines TRBV6-5 with TRBJ1-4, with D unresolved. The germline gives CDR1 MNHEY, CDR2 SVGAGI. V lost 5 bases and J lost 4, with 2 bases in between. There are 11 residues in the CDR3.

CDR3 sequence reads: CASSLAPGTANYGYTF. The DNA for the CDR3 is TGTGCCAGCAGCTTAGCGCCTGGGACAGCTAACTATGGCTACACCTTC. The chain carries TRBV11-1 and TRBJ1-2; 7 bases align to TRBD1. This CDR3 spans 16 amino acids. The germline V gene has CDR1 SGHAT and CDR2 FQDESV (reference sequence). Trimming took 0 bases from V and 0 from J; bases not matched to a gene: 4. Full variable domain (remainder filled in from reference TRBV11-1 and TRBJ1-2): EAEVAQSPRYKITEKSQAVAFWCDPISGHATLYWYRQILGQGPELLVQFQDESVVDDSQLPKDRFSAERLKGVDSTLKIQPAELGDSAMYLCASSLAPGTANYGYTFGSGTRLTVV.

A remark on this clonotype: The junction departs from germline at one end; a sequencing error may be responsible. The chain combines TRBV6-5 with TRBJ2-3; D is undetermined. The CDR3 runs to 11 residues. Germline V gives CDR1 MNHEY, CDR2 SVGAGI. In nucleotides, the CDR3 is TGTGCCAGCAGCTTATTAGATACGCAGCATTTC. It yields the protein CASSLLDTQHF.

This clonotype was seen many times. The V gene is TRBV7-9, the J gene TRBJ2-7, with TRBD1 matching 8 bases. The trim removed 4 bases at V and 4 bases at J, leaving 6 bases unmatched. This CDR3 is 14 amino acids long. Germline values: CDR1 SEHNR, CDR2 FQNEAQ (reference sequence). CDR3: CASSSLGDRYEQYF. The DNA of the CDR3 is TGTGCCAGCAGCTCACTAGGGGACAGGTACGAGCAGTACTTC.

This clonotype came up once. A read error may produce the germline difference seen at one junction end. The rearrangement joins TRBV9 to TRBJ1-1; D not resolved. The germline CDR1 and CDR2 sequences are SGDLS and YYNGEE. The CDR3 contains 12 residues. CDR3 sequence: CASSRSNTEAFF. CDR3 nucleotides: TGCGCCAGCAGTAGAAGTAACACTGAAGCTTTCTTT.

There are a few counts of this clonotype. The CDR3 protein is CASGESVGETQYF. CDR3 in DNA: TGTGCCAGTGGTGAGAGCGTGGGAGAGACCCAGTACTTC. The chain carries TRBV19 and TRBJ2-5; D is ambiguous. Germline V CDR1 and CDR2: LNHDA, SQIVND (reference sequence). V was clipped by 8 bases and J by 4 bases, with 14 bases between them. The CDR3 has 13 residues.

The rearrangement joins TRBV6-6 to TRBJ2-1; 7 nucleotides line up with TRBD2. This CDR3 is built from 15 residues. Germline CDR1 and CDR2: MNHNY and SVGAGI (reference sequence). V gave up 5 bases and J gave up 8 bases; unmatched junction bases: 12. CDR3 loop: CASSAGPAGRDEQFF. The CDR3 DNA reads TGTGCCAGCAGTGCAGGCCCAGCGGGGAGGGATGAGCAGTTCTTC.

J is TRBJ1-2 and V is TRBV9, with TRBD1 identical over 7 bases. Germline V gene lookup returns CDR1 SGDLS and CDR2 YYNGEE. The CDR3 has 13 amino acids. Trimming took 5 bases from V and 4 from J; bases not matched to a gene: 5. The CDR3 loop is CASRGDRTYGYTF. Written as DNA, the CDR3 is TGTGCCAGCAGGGGGGACAGAACCTATGGCTACACCTTC.

A remark on this clonotype: A much more abundant neighbour one base away suggests this may be a read error. This sequence joins TRBV5-6 and TRBJ2-7; maybe TRBD2 (5 bases). Trimming stripped 4 bases from V and 4 bases from J, with 18 bases between. CDR3 length: 15 residues. Germline V gene lookup returns CDR1 SGHDT and CDR2 YYEEEE. The CDR3 spells CASSPRGPGGYEQYF. Written as DNA, the CDR3 is TGTGCCAGCAGCCCCCGAGGACCGGGCGGGTACGAGCAGTACTTC.

This clonotype has at least ten counts. The CDR3 DNA reads as TGCAGCGTAGGACAGGGGGCGGTCGAGCAGTACTTC. Amino acids: CSVGQGAVEQYF. The gene calls are TRBV29-1 and TRBJ2-7, with TRBD1 matching 11 bases. The CDR3 is 12 amino acids. V trimming: 6 bases; J trimming: 6 bases; junction bases outside the gene matches: 4. Germline V CDR1 and CDR2: SQVTM, ANQGSEA.

This chain joins TRBV4-3 and TRBJ1-2; D might be TRBD1 (5 bases). The germline CDR1 and CDR2 sequences are LGHNA and YSLEER. Between the trimmed V and J ends, which lost 1 base and 3 bases, there was a span of 18 bases. The CDR3 has 17 amino acids. CDR3 amino acids: CASSQASGGGRDYGYTF. The CDR3 DNA reads as TGCGCCAGCAGCCAAGCCTCGGGGGGTGGGCGGGACTATGGCTACACCTTC.